This T cell receptor beta chain was recovered during a study of T cell responses to AZD1222 COVID-19 vaccine. Study-level points and caveats: The donors showed a predominance of white British ancestry and of females, with possible underestimation of clonal diversity. Seropositive status at baseline applied to only 5 to 7 AZD1222 recipients.

Trimming removed 5 bases at V and 4 bases at J, with 14 bases between. Germline lookup yields CDR1 MNHEY and CDR2 SVGEGT. The CDR3 is 14 amino acids. Sequencing used immunoSEQ multiplex PCR; TCRdb keeps in-frame clones, though not all of them. The sample contains 100,000 to 150,000 clones, approximately 91% of which appear only once. Of note for this clone: What it binds is not known.

The V gene is TRBV6-2 or TRBV6-3, the J gene TRBJ1-2; maybe TRBD1 (5 bases). Here the sequenced sample was peripheral blood, taken 28 days after the second AZD1222 dose. The receptor's source is an adult who received the AZD1222 COVID-19 vaccine. CDR3 sequence (DNA): TGTGCCAGCAGTCGGGCGGGGGGGAGCTATGGCTACACCTTC. It codes for CASSRAGGSYGYTF.